This T cell receptor beta chain was sequenced in a study of blood T cell repertoires in COVID-19. Overall study context: Samples came from the United States, Italy and Spain, spanning acute and convalescent COVID-19. The cDNA or gDNA used as material had been derived from T cells, B-cell-depleted T cells, or PBMCs.

Per the study methods: Amplification of reference gene primers was used by the study to estimate nucleated cell counts. Repertoires were generated with immunoSEQ multiplex PCR, while TCRdb's copy carries only in-frame clones and drops some. That table gives V, J and clone size, and the DNA gave D and trimming. The sample includes 35,000 to 50,000 clones, 86% seen only once; the top ten take approximately 8%. This CDR3 region has 14 residues. The germline gives CDR1 MGHRA, CDR2 YSYEKL. The V end was cut by 8 bases, the J end by 0 bases, with 11 bases between. The clonotype comes from a man between 60 and 75 years old with active COVID-19. The V gene is TRBV4-1, the J gene TRBJ1-3; tentative D call: TRBD1 (5 bases). Material: peripheral blood. The CDR3: CASRDRDSGNTIYF. The DNA of the CDR3 is TGCGCCAGCCGAGACAGAGACTCTGGAAACACCATATATTTT.